The 15 T cell receptor beta chains below all came from one sample that was sequenced in a study of CD8+ T cells in alopecia areata. Treatment denoted: oral pan-JAK inhibitor, 5-10 mg twice daily. Isolated RNA was reverse transcribed into cDNA used as the sequencing template. Produced via immunoSEQ multiplex PCR; TCRdb's table is partial and in-frame only. Of some 200,000 clones detected, 50% to 70% appear once; the ten largest clones hold about 1.4%. Sequencing used CD4+ T cells sorted from blood, obtained at week 4, from a patient treated with tofacitinib. Receptors were obtained from a human donor with alopecia areata.

The chain couples TRBV19 to TRBJ2-3; 8 positions agree with TRBD2. Losses at the gene ends were 5 bases for V and 6 bases for J; bases not matched to a gene: 7. Per the germline V gene, CDR1 is LNHDA and CDR2 is SQIVND (reference sequence). This CDR3 contains 14 residues. CDR3 amino acids: CASSPLGGADTQYF. Here the CDR3 DNA reads TGTGCCAGTAGTCCCCTCGGGGGGGCCGATACGCAGTATTTT.

The V and J genes are TRBV14 and TRBJ1-6; D gene ambiguous. V lost 0 bases, J lost 7 bases, and 13 bases lay in between. CDR3 length equals 16 residues. Germline V gene data show CDR1 as SGHDN and CDR2 as FVKESK. The CDR3 here is CASSQEGANSNSPLHF. CDR3 sequence (DNA): TGTGCCAGCAGCCAAGAGGGCGCGAACTCCAATTCACCCCTCCACTTT.

The chain couples TRBV7-2 to TRBJ2-3; D is unclear. From germline, CDR1 is SGHTA and CDR2 FQGNSA. The CDR3 has 15 amino acids. The germline V and J ends were trimmed by 5 bases and 0 bases, with 12 bases remaining between them. Here the CDR3 DNA reads TGTGCCAGCAGCCCCGGACGGATTAGCACAGATACGCAGTATTTT. Its translation is CASSPGRISTDTQYF.

This chain uses TRBV7-6 with TRBJ2-2; 9 bases match TRBD2. CDR3 length: 15 residues. CDR1 and CDR2 (germline): SGHVS, FNYEAQ. The trim removed 5 bases at V and 3 bases at J, leaving 4 bases unmatched. In DNA form, the CDR3 reads TGTGCCAGCAGCCCCGCGGGAGGGTACACCGGGGAGCTGTTTTTT. The encoded protein is CASSPAGGYTGELFF. The full variable domain, its missing parts supplied by reference TRBV7-6 and TRBJ2-2, is GAGVSQSPRYKVTKRGQDVALRCDPISGHVSLYWYRQALGQGPEFLTYFNYEAQQDKSGLPNDRFSAERPEGSISTLTIQRTEQRDSAMYRCASSPAGGYTGELFFGEGSRLTVL.

The table lists this clone with a few counts. The chain joins TRBV27 to TRBJ1-6; perhaps TRBD1 as D (6 bases). The V gene's germline CDR1 is MNHEY and CDR2 SMNVEV (reference sequence). The CDR3 covers 15 residues. The ends were cut back, 0 bases at V and 9 bases at J, with 12 bases in the middle. The CDR3 DNA follows: TGTGCCAGCAGTTTATCGACGGGGGGCGGTTCACCCCTCCACTTT. It specifies CASSLSTGGGSPLHF.

The rearrangement joins TRBV14 to TRBJ1-2; weak D call: TRBD1 (6 bases). The CDR3 loop spans 15 amino acids. Per the germline V gene, CDR1 is SGHDN and CDR2 is FVKESK. Trimming stripped 0 bases from V and 7 bases from J, with 15 bases between. The CDR3 here is CASSQDYRASGGYTF. The CDR3 coding sequence is TGTGCCAGCAGCCAAGATTACAGGGCTAGCGGTGGCTACACCTTC.

There are a few counts of this clone. The rearrangement joins TRBV4-3 to TRBJ1-2, with D uncertain. V was shortened by 0 bases and J by 7 bases, with 12 bases between the two germline ends. This CDR3 has 14 residues. In germline, CDR1 is LGHNA, CDR2 YSLEER. CDR3 amino acids: CASSQEGSGSGYTF. The CDR3 DNA sequence: TGCGCCAGCAGCCAAGAGGGATCGGGCAGTGGCTACACCTTC.

Only a few counts were recorded for this clone. The rearrangement links TRBV7-2 to TRBJ1-4; 7 bases line up with TRBD1. The junction had 5 bases not matched to a gene; V was cut back by 5 bases and J by 5 bases. This CDR3 has 14 residues. Germline CDR1 SGHTA, CDR2 FQGNSA. The CDR3 coding sequence is TGTGCCAGCAGCCGACGGGACAGAAATGAAAAACTGTTTTTT. Amino acid sequence: CASSRRDRNEKLFF.

This chain links TRBV29-1 with TRBJ2-2, with D uncertain. V was pared by 4 bases and J by 4 bases, with 7 bases between. The CDR3 length is 12 residues. Germline-derived CDR1 and CDR2 are SQVTM and ANQGSEA. In DNA form, the CDR3 reads TGCAGCGTTGGGCAGGTCACCGGGGAGCTGTTTTTT. Amino acid sequence: CSVGQVTGELFF.

This sequence joins TRBV2 and TRBJ2-1; 9 nucleotides agree with TRBD2. Looked up from germline, CDR1 is SNHLY and CDR2 is FYNNEI. Germline trimming cut 3 bases from V and 3 bases from J; bases unmatched to any gene: 3. This CDR3 has 15 amino acids. The CDR3, as DNA: TGTGCCAGCAGTGAGCCTAGCGGGGTCTACAATGAGCAGTTCTTC. Protein: CASSEPSGVYNEQFF.

The chain employs TRBV11-2 and TRBJ2-3; TRBD2 matches at 10 bases. This CDR3 has 17 amino acids. Germline CDR1 reads SGHAT; CDR2 reads FQNNGV. With 4 bases clipped from V and 9 bases from J, the junction kept 16 bases outside the gene matches. The DNA for the CDR3 is TGTGCCAGCAGCTCCCCTGCCATGAGCGGGGGGGCGGGAACGCAGTATTTT. It yields the protein CASSSPAMSGGAGTQYF.

The rearrangement links TRBV30 to TRBJ1-2; D not resolved. The V gene lost 6 bases and the J gene lost 1 base, with 15 bases spanning the gap. CDR3 size: 14 residues. Looked up from germline, CDR1 is GTSNPN and CDR2 is SVGIG (reference sequence). This CDR3 is CACRTENINYGYTF. CDR3 DNA: TGTGCCTGTCGGACGGAAAATATTAACTATGGCTACACCTTC.

This clone was found a few times. The J gene is TRBJ1-1, the V gene TRBV10-3; 11 bases align to TRBD1. Per germline, CDR1 ENHRY and CDR2 SYGVKD. This CDR3 is 13 amino acids long. The junction had 5 bases not matched to a gene; V was cut back by 6 bases and J by 8 bases. CDR3 sequence (DNA): TGTGCCATCAGCGAGGGGACAGGGGGAGAAGCTTTCTTT. Protein: CAISEGTGGEAFF.

This chain joins TRBV30 and TRBJ1-1; D perhaps matches TRBD1 (5 bases). The germline gives CDR1 GTSNPN, CDR2 SVGIG (reference sequence). The CDR3 extends over 11 amino acids. V shed 1 base and J shed 6 bases, with 6 bases lying between them. The CDR3 loop is CAWSGGAEAFF. The CDR3 nucleotides are TGTGCCTGGAGTGGAGGGGCTGAAGCTTTCTTT.

This chain uses TRBV2 with TRBJ1-1; D is ambiguous. The germline V gene has CDR1 SNHLY and CDR2 FYNNEI. V lost 10 bases to trimming and J lost 1 base, with 16 bases between them. The CDR3 runs to 14 residues. The CDR3 DNA sequence: TGTGCCACCACATCATCGGGCAGGAACACTGAAGCTTTCTTT. It encodes CATTSSGRNTEAFF.